A selection of T cell receptor beta chains follows, all from one sample in a study of blood T cell repertoires in COVID-19. Sequencing was performed with immunoSEQ multiplex PCR; in TCRdb, only in-frame clones are kept and a portion is missing. The table includes roughly 150,000 clones, about 87% detected once. Sequencing input: peripheral blood. These receptor sequences come from a woman older than 75 with COVID-19, enrolled during active disease. Both conserved end residues are part of each CDR3. A D gene is named only where the DNA matches it firmly. Clone size appears in some rows only: once, few, many, or a class for an expanded clone.

V: TRBV12-3/TRBV12-4; size: .; J: TRBJ2-1; D: .; CDR3: CASSFRGNEQFF; DNA: TGTGCCAGCAGTTTTAGGGGGAATGAGCAGTTCTTC
V: TRBV5-1; size: .; J: TRBJ2-3; D: .; CDR3: CASMAYGSRTDTQYF; DNA: TGCGCCAGCATGGCTTACGGGAGTCGGACAGATACGCAGTATTTT
V: TRBV28; size: .; J: TRBJ1-2; D: .; CDR3: CASSLSDGYTF; DNA: TGTGCCAGCAGTTTATCGGATGGCTACACCTTC
V: TRBV27; size: .; J: TRBJ1-1; D: .; CDR3: CASSLSRQVTEAFF; DNA: TGTGCCAGCAGTTTATCCCGACAGGTCACTGAAGCTTTCTTT
V: TRBV14; size: .; J: TRBJ2-4; D: TRBD2; CDR3: CASSQVVAGGHSAKNIQYF; DNA: TGTGCCAGCAGCCAAGTAGTTGCGGGAGGGCATTCGGCCAAAAACATTCAGTACTTC
V: TRBV28; size: .; J: TRBJ2-4; D: .; CDR3: CASTPTWADLAKNIQYF; DNA: TGTGCCAGCACCCCCACCTGGGCAGATTTAGCCAAAAACATTCAGTACTTC
V: TRBV5-1; size: .; J: TRBJ1-3; D: TRBD1; CDR3: CASSLERQGAGNTIYF; DNA: TGCGCCAGCAGCTTGGAACGACAGGGCGCCGGAAACACCATATATTTT
V: TRBV6-2/TRBV6-3; size: .; J: TRBJ2-1; D: .; CDR3: CASSSLPEQFF; DNA: TGTGCCAGCAGTTCCCTCCCTGAGCAGTTCTTC
V: TRBV24-1; size: few; J: TRBJ2-1; D: .; CDR3: CATSSPGLRGADNEQFF; DNA: TGTGCCACCAGTTCCCCCGGTCTTCGCGGGGCTGACAATGAGCAGTTCTTC
V: TRBV4-1; size: .; J: TRBJ2-1; D: .; CDR3: CASSHGGRGNEQFF; DNA: TGCGCCAGCAGCCATGGGGGGAGAGGGAATGAGCAGTTCTTC
V: TRBV5-4; size: .; J: TRBJ2-2; D: TRBD2; CDR3: CASSPTSGSFSGELFF; DNA: TGTGCCAGCAGCCCAACTAGCGGGAGTTTTTCCGGGGAGCTGTTTTTT
V: TRBV10-3; size: .; J: TRBJ2-7; D: .; CDR3: CAISEDGGGVEQYF; DNA: TGTGCCATCAGCGAGGACGGCGGCGGAGTGGAGCAGTACTTC
V: TRBV6-5; size: .; J: TRBJ1-2; D: .; CDR3: CASTIGVPRGYTF; DNA: TGTGCCAGCACCATCGGGGTACCTCGTGGCTACACCTTC